This T cell receptor (beta chain) appears in the sequencing data of a study of blood T cells in healthy people across ages. Across the study: T cells yielded about one barcoded beta molecule per two cells through template switching.

Germline lookup yields CDR1 LGHNA and CDR2 YNFKEQ. The trim removed 0 bases at V and 0 bases at J, leaving 8 bases unmatched. The CDR3 runs to 18 residues. As to this clonotype: Its target is unknown. The CDR3 ends on some other residue instead of the conserved phenylalanine or tryptophan, so this is likely a read error.

Study-level results: Diversity was higher, and naive CD4+ cells more numerous, in long-lived donors than in aged donors.

A sample-barcoded 5' primer and a J-beta primer mix were used in a second PCR of roughly 6 to 11 cycles. Per sample, CDR3-containing paired-end reads numbered at least 2.5 million. TCRdb re-called the 5' RACE reads with MiXCR, one entry per CDR3 protein. The table shows approximately 1,700,000 distinct CDR3 sequences, with about two fifths occurring only once. This chain uses TRBV4-2 with TRBJ2-3; TRBD2 matches at 8 bases. The sequenced sample consisted of blood. This TCR was sampled from a human donor in good health. The DNA of the CDR3 is TGTGCCAGCAGCCAAGATATCACGGGGGGGCGTAGCACAGATACGCAGTATTTG. Translating it yields CASSQDITGGRSTDTQYL.